The 13 T cell receptor beta chains below come from one sample, sequenced in a study of naive and memory T cell subsets. Both TRBC1 and TRBC2 were covered by a beta constant-region primer of two equimolar oligonucleotides. Nested alpha and beta constant-region primers with the SP2 primer drove four PCR rounds on ligated cDNA. Via MiXCR, TCRdb re-called the UMI-ligation and nested PCR reads, giving one row per CDR3 protein. This sample has roughly 130,000 distinct CDR3 sequences, with approximately 37% found just once. Sequenced material: central memory CD4+ T cells from blood. Source of these receptors: a human donor in good health.

This rearrangement joins TRBV28 to TRBJ2-1; either TRBD1 or TRBD2 may fit D (5 bases each). This CDR3 contains 15 residues. Trimming pared 7 bases from V and 4 bases from J, leaving 17 bases between. Germline loops: CDR1 MDHEN, CDR2 SYDVKM. The CDR3: CASILGGSTYNEQFF. The CDR3 nucleotides read TGTGCCAGCATTCTTGGGGGAAGTACTTACAATGAGCAGTTCTTC.

This clonotype was found a few times. This chain links TRBV7-2 with TRBJ2-1, with 7 bases matching TRBD2. This CDR3 has 15 residues. Germline loops: CDR1 SGHTA, CDR2 FQGNSA. V gave up 0 bases and J gave up 4 bases; unmatched junction bases: 3. CDR3 amino acids: CASSLAGGQYNEQFF. CDR3 bases: TGTGCCAGCAGCTTAGCGGGAGGGCAGTACAATGAGCAGTTCTTC. Full variable domain (remainder filled in from reference TRBV7-2 and TRBJ2-1): GAGVSQSPSNKVTEKGKDVELRCDPISGHTALYWYRQSLGQGLEFLIYFQGNSAPDKSGLPSDRFSAERTGGSVSTLTIQRTQQEDSAVYLCASSLAGGQYNEQFFGPGTRLTVL.

The chain combines TRBV10-1 with TRBJ2-1; a possible D gene is TRBD2 (5 bases). Germline CDR1 and CDR2: WNHNN and SYGVQD (reference sequence). The CDR3 is made up of 17 amino acids. Trimming shortened V by 3 bases and J by 2 bases, and 17 bases separated the two germline ends. The chain's CDR3 is CASSDGLGRGTYNEQFF. The CDR3 nucleotides read TGCGCCAGCAGTGACGGTCTTGGACGAGGGACCTACAATGAGCAGTTCTTC.

A few counts support this clonotype. The rearrangement joins TRBV12-3 or TRBV12-4 to TRBJ1-6; D is ambiguous. This CDR3 has 13 amino acids. Trimming left V 0 bases short and J 8 bases short, with 5 bases between. The CDR3 nucleotides read TGTGCCAGCAGTTTAGCGCAAGATTCACCCCTCCACTTT. Protein product: CASSLAQDSPLHF.

V and J are TRBV29-1 and TRBJ1-1, with unresolved D. The CDR3 consists of 13 residues. Per germline, CDR1 SQVTM and CDR2 ANQGSEA. Deletions cut 4 bases from V and 2 bases from J, with 11 bases between. The CDR3 DNA sequence: TGCAGCGTTGGGAGGAGAGCAAACACTGAAGCTTTCTTT. Translation gives CSVGRRANTEAFF.

CDR3 sequence reads: CASSQDQGMETQYF. As DNA, the CDR3 is TGTGCCAGCAGCCAAGATCAGGGGATGGAGACCCAGTACTTC. The rearrangement links TRBV4-2 to TRBJ2-5; TRBD1 is a possible D gene (6 bases). V lost 0 bases and J 5 bases, leaving 10 bases between the germline ends. CDR1 is LGHNA, CDR2 YNFKEQ, per germline. The CDR3 loop spans 14 amino acids.

The chain recombines TRBV29-1 with TRBJ2-5; D is perhaps TRBD1 (5 bases). Between the trimmed V and J ends, which lost 7 bases and 0 bases, there was a span of 18 bases. CDR1 and CDR2 from the germline V gene are SQVTM and ANQGSEA. This CDR3 has 15 residues. CDR3 sequence: CSASDPGWYQETQYF. The CDR3 nucleotides read TGCAGCGCTTCCGATCCAGGGTGGTACCAAGAGACCCAGTACTTC.

This chain uses TRBV12-3 or TRBV12-4 with TRBJ1-2, with D tentatively TRBD1 (5 bases). The CDR3 spans 12 residues. V was shortened by 6 bases and J by 5 bases, with 10 bases between the two germline ends. CDR3 amino acids: CASRTTAYGYTF. For the CDR3, the DNA is TGTGCCAGCAGAACGACAGCTTATGGCTACACCTTC.

This clonotype has only a few counts. CDR3 region: CASSLAQTGNNEQFF. CDR3 bases: TGTGCCAGCAGCTTAGCCCAGACGGGAAACAATGAGCAGTTCTTC. The rearrangement links TRBV7-2 to TRBJ2-1; D possibly corresponds to TRBD2 (5 bases). In germline, CDR1 is SGHTA, CDR2 FQGNSA. CDR3 length equals 15 residues. Trimming removed 0 bases at V and 5 bases at J, with 11 bases between.

The chain couples TRBV7-8 to TRBJ1-3; TRBD1 is a possible D gene (5 bases). CDR1 SGHVS and CDR2 FQNEAQ come from the germline V gene. This CDR3 is built from 15 residues. Deletions cut 6 bases from V and 4 bases from J, with 16 bases between. The CDR3 spells CASSLGVGSGNTIYF. As DNA, the CDR3 is TGTGCCAGCAGTCTAGGGGTGGGCTCAGGAAACACCATATATTTT.

The V gene is TRBV11-2, the J gene TRBJ2-7, with D unclear. CDR1 SGHAT and CDR2 FQNNGV come from the germline V gene. This CDR3 is 15 amino acids long. The V gene lost 4 bases and the J gene lost 3 bases, with 16 bases spanning the gap. In DNA, the CDR3 is TGTGCCAGCAGCTCTGGGTCCGGGTGGGTCTACGAGCAGTACTTC. It specifies CASSSGSGWVYEQYF.

This clonotype showed up just once. The chain uses TRBV12-3 or TRBV12-4 and TRBJ1-4; D gene unclear. CDR3 size: 12 residues. V was shortened by 2 bases and J by 8 bases, with 6 bases between the two germline ends. The CDR3 coding sequence is TGTGCCAGCAGTTTAACCCGGGAAAAACTGTTTTTT. Protein product: CASSLTREKLFF.

The chain has TRBV12-3 or TRBV12-4 and TRBJ1-5; D is possibly TRBD1 (5 bases). Trimming left V 5 bases short and J 1 base short, with 9 bases between. The CDR3 is made up of 14 amino acids. CDR3 in DNA: TGTGCCAGCAGTCCAGGGAGCAGCAATCAGCCCCAGCATTTT. Protein product: CASSPGSSNQPQHF.